This TCR beta chain was obtained from a study of T cell changes during pregnancy in multiple sclerosis. The V and J ends lost 0 bases and 8 bases respectively, with 10 bases between them. This CDR3 is built from 13 residues. Germline loops: CDR1 WNHNN, CDR2 SYGVQD (reference sequence). Clones were read by immunoSEQ multiplex PCR, and TCRdb kept only the in-frame ones, dropping some. Of roughly 64,000 clones in the sample, 80% to 95% were seen once. By frequency in the sample, this clone is medium-sized. The sample consisted of peripheral blood, taken in the second trimester of pregnancy. The clonotype originates from a female donor with multiple sclerosis, enrolled in a pregnancy study. The J gene is TRBJ1-2, the V gene TRBV10-1; D perhaps matches TRBD1 (6 bases). CDR3 DNA sequence: TGCGCCAGCAGTGAGTCGACGGGGGGCGGCTACACCTTC. It specifies CASSESTGGGYTF.